Listed below are T cell receptor beta chains from one sample, sequenced in a study of response to subunit inactivated influenza vaccine. Each CDR3 protein is one row after TCRdb ran MiXCR on the RT-PCR reads. The sample includes approximately 490,000 distinct CDR3 sequences, under 8.5% seen only once; the top ten take around 13%. The specimen comprised PBMCs from blood, sampled less than 30 months after vaccination. Receptor source: a man between 50 and 69 years old who received an inactivated influenza vaccine. Both conserved end residues are part of each CDR3. Fields, in order: CDR3 DNA, CDR3 protein, D gene, clone size, V gene, J gene. D genes are given only for firm matches. Size is stated for part of the rows, as once, few or many counts, or as a class when the clone is expanded.

cdr3_nt: TGTGCCAGCATGACAGTCAAATCTCGGAGCTCCTACAATGAGCAGTTCTTC
cdr3_aa: CASMTVKSRSSYNEQFF
d_call: -
clone_size: -
v_call: TRBV28
j_call: TRBJ2-1

cdr3_nt: TGTGCCAGCAGGTCGGACAGGACCCAAGAGACCCAGTACTTC
cdr3_aa: CASRSDRTQETQYF
d_call: TRBD1
clone_size: few
v_call: TRBV28
j_call: TRBJ2-5

cdr3_nt: TGTGCCAGCAGTTACACCGGGACTAGCGGACTGGGCACAGATACGCAGTATTTT
cdr3_aa: CASSYTGTSGLGTDTQYF
d_call: TRBD2
clone_size: -
v_call: TRBV6-5
j_call: TRBJ2-3

cdr3_nt: TGTGCCAGCAGCCCGGCCGGGCCTCGCTCTGGGGCCAACGTCCTGACTTTC
cdr3_aa: CASSPAGPRSGANVLTF
d_call: -
clone_size: -
v_call: TRBV11-3
j_call: TRBJ2-6

cdr3_nt: TGTGCCATCAGCCGTAGACTAGCGTATGAGCAGTTCTTC
cdr3_aa: CAISRRLAYEQFF
d_call: TRBD2
clone_size: few
v_call: TRBV10-3
j_call: TRBJ2-1

cdr3_nt: TGTGCCAGCAGCCGTGATGGGAGTAGCGGGGTCAGCTCCTACAATGAGCAGTTCTTC
cdr3_aa: CASSRDGSSGVSSYNEQFF
d_call: TRBD2
clone_size: many
v_call: TRBV11-2
j_call: TRBJ2-1

cdr3_nt: TGCAGTGCTAGATCAGGGACAGGGCAAGAGACCCAGTACTTC
cdr3_aa: CSARSGTGQETQYF
d_call: TRBD1
clone_size: few
v_call: TRBV20-1
j_call: TRBJ2-5

cdr3_nt: TGTGCCATCAGTACGGGATTCCAAGAGACCCAGTACTTC
cdr3_aa: CAISTGFQETQYF
d_call: -
clone_size: -
v_call: TRBV10-3
j_call: TRBJ2-5

cdr3_nt: TGCGCCAGCAGCTGGGGACAGGGCTCCTACGAGCAGTACTTC
cdr3_aa: CASSWGQGSYEQYF
d_call: TRBD1
clone_size: many
v_call: TRBV5-1
j_call: TRBJ2-7

cdr3_nt: TGTGCCAGCAGTTTAACCAGGGTCGAGCAGTACTTC
cdr3_aa: CASSLTRVEQYF
d_call: -
clone_size: few
v_call: TRBV28
j_call: TRBJ2-7

cdr3_nt: TGCAGTGCTAGACTCCGGGGCAGCCTCTACGAGCAGTACTTC
cdr3_aa: CSARLRGSLYEQYF
d_call: -
clone_size: many
v_call: TRBV20-1
j_call: TRBJ2-7

cdr3_nt: TGTGCCAGCAGTAGCGGGAGTGCGACAGATACGCAGTATTTT
cdr3_aa: CASSSGSATDTQYF
d_call: TRBD2
clone_size: few
v_call: TRBV9
j_call: TRBJ2-3

cdr3_nt: TGCAGTGCGCGCCGGGACAGCAAAAACATTCAGTACTTC
cdr3_aa: CSARRDSKNIQYF
d_call: TRBD1
clone_size: -
v_call: TRBV20-1
j_call: TRBJ2-4

cdr3_nt: TGTGCCAGCAGTTTGAGTCCCAAAAACATTCAGTACTTC
cdr3_aa: CASSLSPKNIQYF
d_call: -
clone_size: few
v_call: TRBV12-3/TRBV12-4
j_call: TRBJ2-4

cdr3_nt: TGTGCCAGCAGCCAGGGAGGGGGGGCCGCCTACAATGAGCAGTTCTTC
cdr3_aa: CASSQGGGAAYNEQFF
d_call: -
clone_size: -
v_call: TRBV3-1
j_call: TRBJ2-1

cdr3_nt: TGTGCCAGCCAGCCCAACACAGATACGCAGTATTTT
cdr3_aa: CASQPNTDTQYF
d_call: -
clone_size: few
v_call: TRBV18
j_call: TRBJ2-3

cdr3_nt: TGTGCCAGCAGTTTAGGACTAGCGGGAACCTACAATGAGCAGTTCTTC
cdr3_aa: CASSLGLAGTYNEQFF
d_call: TRBD2
clone_size: many
v_call: TRBV12-3/TRBV12-4
j_call: TRBJ2-1

cdr3_nt: TGCAGCGTTGGAAGTGGACGATCTCCTTCCTACGAGCAGTACTTC
cdr3_aa: CSVGSGRSPSYEQYF
d_call: -
clone_size: many
v_call: TRBV29-1
j_call: TRBJ2-7

cdr3_nt: TGTGCCAGTAGTATCGGAAGCCCCGCGGGGGCTGAAGCTTTCTTT
cdr3_aa: CASSIGSPAGAEAFF
d_call: -
clone_size: few
v_call: TRBV19
j_call: TRBJ1-1

cdr3_nt: TGTGCCAGCAGCAAAAAATGGAGCGAAAGCGCCCTGGCGGAATCGAGCCAAGAGACCCAGTACTTC
cdr3_aa: CASSKKWSESALAESSQETQYF
d_call: -
clone_size: many
v_call: TRBV21-1
j_call: TRBJ2-5

cdr3_nt: TGCGCCAGCAGCCAAGCAGCGGGGAGGTCCCAGGGGACCCAGTACTTC
cdr3_aa: CASSQAAGRSQGTQYF
d_call: TRBD2
clone_size: few
v_call: TRBV4-1
j_call: TRBJ2-5

cdr3_nt: TGTGCCATCATAGATTCCTACGAGCAGTACTTC
cdr3_aa: CAIIDSYEQYF
d_call: -
clone_size: many
v_call: TRBV10-3
j_call: TRBJ2-7

cdr3_nt: TGCGCCAGCAGCTTGGCCGGGGATACGAACGTCCTGACTTTC
cdr3_aa: CASSLAGDTNVLTF
d_call: -
clone_size: -
v_call: TRBV5-1
j_call: TRBJ2-6

cdr3_nt: TGTGCCAGCAGCTTAGCCAGGGAATACAATGAGCAGTTCTTC
cdr3_aa: CASSLAREYNEQFF
d_call: -
clone_size: few
v_call: TRBV7-2
j_call: TRBJ2-1

cdr3_nt: TGTGCCAGCAGCCTCTCGGGGATTGGGGTCAATCAGCCCCAGCATTTT
cdr3_aa: CASSLSGIGVNQPQHF
d_call: -
clone_size: many
v_call: TRBV7-2
j_call: TRBJ1-5

cdr3_nt: TGCGCCAGCAGCCAAGATCTTAACTGGAGACAGTTCTTC
cdr3_aa: CASSQDLNWRQFF
d_call: -
clone_size: few
v_call: TRBV4-3
j_call: TRBJ2-1

cdr3_nt: TGCAGTGCACATAAAACAGGGCCTAAATCCTACAATGAGCAGTTCTTC
cdr3_aa: CSAHKTGPKSYNEQFF
d_call: -
clone_size: -
v_call: TRBV20-1
j_call: TRBJ2-1

cdr3_nt: TGTGCCAGCAGCCAGGTGGGGGGTTGGTACGAGCAGTACTTC
cdr3_aa: CASSQVGGWYEQYF
d_call: -
clone_size: few
v_call: TRBV3-1
j_call: TRBJ2-7

cdr3_nt: TGCAGTGCTAGGCCCCTCGGGATTAACCCCTACGAGCAGTACTTC
cdr3_aa: CSARPLGINPYEQYF
d_call: -
clone_size: few
v_call: TRBV20-1
j_call: TRBJ2-7

cdr3_nt: TGTGCCAGCTCCCAACAGGGTTTCGCGAACACCGGGGAGCTGTTTTTT
cdr3_aa: CASSQQGFANTGELFF
d_call: -
clone_size: few
v_call: TRBV7-8
j_call: TRBJ2-2

cdr3_nt: TGTGCCAGCAGCTCAAACCTAGCGGGGGGACCCTACGAGCAGTACTTC
cdr3_aa: CASSSNLAGGPYEQYF
d_call: TRBD2
clone_size: -
v_call: TRBV7-9
j_call: TRBJ2-7

cdr3_nt: TGCGCCAGCAGGAGAGGACCGGGCACTGAAGCTTTCTTT
cdr3_aa: CASRRGPGTEAFF
d_call: -
clone_size: -
v_call: TRBV10-2
j_call: TRBJ1-1

cdr3_nt: TGTGCCACCAGTGACCCTAGGGCCGGGACAGACTACAATGAGCAGTTCTTC
cdr3_aa: CATSDPRAGTDYNEQFF
d_call: TRBD1
clone_size: -
v_call: TRBV24-1
j_call: TRBJ2-1

cdr3_nt: TGTGCCAGCAGTTCCCAACAGGGGCCACAGAAGCCCCAGCATTTT
cdr3_aa: CASSSQQGPQKPQHF
d_call: TRBD1
clone_size: -
v_call: TRBV6-5
j_call: TRBJ1-5

cdr3_nt: TGCAGTGCTCGGCCAGGGATAGCTGAAGCTTTCTTT
cdr3_aa: CSARPGIAEAFF
d_call: -
clone_size: many
v_call: TRBV20-1
j_call: TRBJ1-1

cdr3_nt: TGCGCCAGCAGCCCCTACACTAGCGTCGCCCTAGGCGAGCAGTTCTTC
cdr3_aa: CASSPYTSVALGEQFF
d_call: TRBD2
clone_size: many
v_call: TRBV5-1
j_call: TRBJ2-1

cdr3_nt: TGTGCCTGGAGTGTAGGGGGATATGGCTACACCTTC
cdr3_aa: CAWSVGGYGYTF
d_call: -
clone_size: few
v_call: TRBV30
j_call: TRBJ1-2

cdr3_nt: TGTGCCAGCAGCTCCGGCTATGGCTACACCTTC
cdr3_aa: CASSSGYGYTF
d_call: -
clone_size: many
v_call: TRBV6-2/TRBV6-3
j_call: TRBJ1-2

cdr3_nt: TGTGCCAGCAGCCAAATTGGACAGGGAAATACTGAAGCTTTCTTT
cdr3_aa: CASSQIGQGNTEAFF
d_call: TRBD1
clone_size: few
v_call: TRBV3-1
j_call: TRBJ1-1

cdr3_nt: TGTGCCAGCAGTTCCCGTGCAGGGATGAACACTGAAGCTTTCTTT
cdr3_aa: CASSSRAGMNTEAFF
d_call: -
clone_size: many
v_call: TRBV5-1
j_call: TRBJ1-1

cdr3_nt: TGTGCCATCAGCGGGGGCTCCTACAATGAGCAGTTCTTC
cdr3_aa: CAISGGSYNEQFF
d_call: -
clone_size: many
v_call: TRBV10-3
j_call: TRBJ2-1

cdr3_nt: TGTGCCAGCAGCGTAGGCCCAGGGGGAAAGAGCACCGGGGAGCTGTTTTTT
cdr3_aa: CASSVGPGGKSTGELFF
d_call: TRBD1
clone_size: few
v_call: TRBV9
j_call: TRBJ2-2

cdr3_nt: TGCGCCAGCAGCTTCCTGGGCCTCAACACCGGGGAGCTGTTTTTT
cdr3_aa: CASSFLGLNTGELFF
d_call: -
clone_size: many
v_call: TRBV5-1
j_call: TRBJ2-2

cdr3_nt: TGCAGCGTTGGCCAGGGACAGACCCTCCTCTATGGCTACACCTTC
cdr3_aa: CSVGQGQTLLYGYTF
d_call: TRBD1
clone_size: few
v_call: TRBV29-1
j_call: TRBJ1-2

cdr3_nt: TGCAGTGCTAGAGATGGAACAGGGAGCCCTGAAGCTTTCTTT
cdr3_aa: CSARDGTGSPEAFF
d_call: -
clone_size: many
v_call: TRBV20-1
j_call: TRBJ1-1

cdr3_nt: TGCAGTGCTAGAGATATAATGGGGGTCGGTAGCAATCAGCCCCAGCATTTT
cdr3_aa: CSARDIMGVGSNQPQHF
d_call: -
clone_size: -
v_call: TRBV20-1
j_call: TRBJ1-5

cdr3_nt: TGCAGTGCTAGAGCTTCGTCAGATCACCAAGAGACCCAGTACTTC
cdr3_aa: CSARASSDHQETQYF
d_call: -
clone_size: many
v_call: TRBV20-1
j_call: TRBJ2-5

cdr3_nt: TGTGCCATGCGGGACACCGGACTAGTCAATGAGCAGTTCTTC
cdr3_aa: CAMRDTGLVNEQFF
d_call: -
clone_size: many
v_call: TRBV10-3
j_call: TRBJ2-1

cdr3_nt: TGTGCCAGCAGCTTAAGCTACAGGCGCCTGACAAGATACAATGAGCAGTTCTTC
cdr3_aa: CASSLSYRRLTRYNEQFF
d_call: -
clone_size: many
v_call: TRBV11-1
j_call: TRBJ2-1

cdr3_nt: TGCAGTGCCAACCGGGACGGCATAATGAACACTGAAGCTTTCTTT
cdr3_aa: CSANRDGIMNTEAFF
d_call: -
clone_size: many
v_call: TRBV20-1
j_call: TRBJ1-1

cdr3_nt: TGTGCCAGCAGCCCACGGGACAGCCTCTCCTACAATGAGCAGTTCTTC
cdr3_aa: CASSPRDSLSYNEQFF
d_call: TRBD1
clone_size: -
v_call: TRBV5-6
j_call: TRBJ2-1